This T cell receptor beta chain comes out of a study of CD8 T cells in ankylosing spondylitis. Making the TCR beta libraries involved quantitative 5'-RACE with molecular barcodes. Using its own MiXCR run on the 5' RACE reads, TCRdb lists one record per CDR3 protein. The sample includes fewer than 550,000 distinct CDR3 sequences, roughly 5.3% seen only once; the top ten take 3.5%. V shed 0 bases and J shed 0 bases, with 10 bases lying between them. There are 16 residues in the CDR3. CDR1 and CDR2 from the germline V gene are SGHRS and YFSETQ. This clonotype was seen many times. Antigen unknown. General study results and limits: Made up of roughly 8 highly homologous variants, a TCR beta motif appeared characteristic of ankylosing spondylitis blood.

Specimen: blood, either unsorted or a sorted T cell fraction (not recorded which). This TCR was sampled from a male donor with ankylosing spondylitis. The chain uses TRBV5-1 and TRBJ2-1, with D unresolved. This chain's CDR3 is CASSLAPYYSYNEQFF. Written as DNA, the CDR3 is TGCGCCAGCAGCTTGGCCCCTTATTACTCCTACAATGAGCAGTTCTTC.